The rows below give T cell receptor beta chains drawn from one sample of a study of cytomegalovirus exposure and HLA in healthy donors. Measured with immunoSEQ multiplex PCR; TCRdb has only the in-frame clones, and not every one. The data show some 150,000 clones, with almost 80% seen just once and almost 6.5% held by the top ten. Sequenced: PBMCs. These receptors all come from a man between 35 and 55 years old in good health and CMV-seropositive. Both conserved end residues are part of each CDR3. The D gene is left open where the match is weak. The listing skips clone size in some rows; elsewhere it reads once, few, many or a size class.

few TRBJ2-2 TRBV5-1 TRBD1 CASSLGPGGPTGELFF TGCGCCAGCAGCTTGGGCCCAGGGGGCCCCACCGGGGAGCTGTTTTTT
- TRBJ2-7 TRBV5-4 TRBD2 CASSLGLAGVYEQYF TGTGCCAGCAGCTTGGGACTAGCGGGAGTCTACGAGCAGTACTTC
- TRBJ2-7 TRBV7-2 - CASSLAGGLYEPYF TGTGCCAGCAGCTTAGCGGGAGGCCTCTACGAGCCCTACTTC
once TRBJ1-2 TRBV5-1 - CASSFGGQNYGYTF TGCGCCAGCAGCTTCGGCGGACAGAACTATGGCTACACCTTC
- TRBJ2-5 TRBV9 TRBD1 CASSRQGWGTQYF TGTGCCAGCAGTCGACAGGGGTGGGGGACCCAGTACTTC
- TRBJ2-5 TRBV10-3 TRBD2 CATSIDPSGIGETQYF TGTGCCACATCGATCGACCCTAGCGGGATAGGAGAGACCCAGTACTTC
- TRBJ2-7 TRBV5-1 TRBD1 CASSWGQGATSYEQYF TGCGCCAGCAGCTGGGGACAGGGGGCGACATCTTACGAGCAGTACTTC
- TRBJ1-1 TRBV5-1 - CASSLHLGEAEAFF TGCGCCAGCAGCCTACACTTGGGGGAGGCTGAAGCTTTCTTT
- TRBJ2-7 TRBV25-1 TRBD1 CASSWTGAGYEQYF TGTGCCAGCAGCTGGACAGGGGCAGGCTACGAGCAGTACTTC
once TRBJ1-5 TRBV6-1 TRBD1 CASSAGGGFQPQHF TGTGCCAGCAGTGCAGGGGGTGGTTTTCAGCCCCAGCATTTT
- TRBJ1-2 TRBV9 - CASSVGSGNYGYTF TGTGCCAGCAGCGTAGGTTCAGGGAACTATGGCTACACCTTC
once TRBJ1-1 TRBV5-1 - CASSFRTGLATEAFF TGCGCCAGCAGCTTCAGAACAGGGTTGGCCACTGAAGCTTTCTTT